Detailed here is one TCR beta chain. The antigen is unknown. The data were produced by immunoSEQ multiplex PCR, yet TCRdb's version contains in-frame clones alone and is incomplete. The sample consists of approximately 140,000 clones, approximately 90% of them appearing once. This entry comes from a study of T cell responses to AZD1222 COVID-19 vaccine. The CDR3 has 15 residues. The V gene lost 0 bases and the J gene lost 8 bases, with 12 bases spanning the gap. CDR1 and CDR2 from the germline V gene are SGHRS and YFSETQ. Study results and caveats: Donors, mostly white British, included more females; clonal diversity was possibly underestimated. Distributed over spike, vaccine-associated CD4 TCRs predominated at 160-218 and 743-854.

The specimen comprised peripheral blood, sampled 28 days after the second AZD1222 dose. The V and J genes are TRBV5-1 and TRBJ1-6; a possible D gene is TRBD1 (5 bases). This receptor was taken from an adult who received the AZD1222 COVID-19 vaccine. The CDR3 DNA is TGCGCCAGCAGCTTGGCACAGGCCAGAGATTCACCCCTCCACTTT. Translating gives CASSLAQARDSPLHF.